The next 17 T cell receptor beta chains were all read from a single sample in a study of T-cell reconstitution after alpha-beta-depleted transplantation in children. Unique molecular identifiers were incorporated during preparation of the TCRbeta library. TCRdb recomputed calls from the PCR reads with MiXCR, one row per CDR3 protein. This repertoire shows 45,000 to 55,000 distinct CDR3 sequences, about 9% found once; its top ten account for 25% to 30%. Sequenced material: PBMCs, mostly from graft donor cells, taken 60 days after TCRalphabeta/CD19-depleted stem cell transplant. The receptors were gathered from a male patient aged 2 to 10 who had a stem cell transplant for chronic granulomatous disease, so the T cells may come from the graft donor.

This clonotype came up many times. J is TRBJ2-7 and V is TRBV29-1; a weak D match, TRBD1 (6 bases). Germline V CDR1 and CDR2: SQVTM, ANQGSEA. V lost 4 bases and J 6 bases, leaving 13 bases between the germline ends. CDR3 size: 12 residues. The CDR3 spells CSVVGGRSEQYF. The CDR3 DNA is TGCAGCGTTGTTGGGGGCCGCTCCGAGCAGTACTTC.

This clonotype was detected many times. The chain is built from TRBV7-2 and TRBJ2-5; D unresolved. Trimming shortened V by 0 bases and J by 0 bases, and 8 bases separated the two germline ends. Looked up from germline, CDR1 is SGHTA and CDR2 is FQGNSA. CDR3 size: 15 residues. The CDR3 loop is CASSLARNHQETQYF. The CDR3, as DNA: TGTGCCAGCAGCTTAGCTAGAAACCACCAAGAGACCCAGTACTTC.

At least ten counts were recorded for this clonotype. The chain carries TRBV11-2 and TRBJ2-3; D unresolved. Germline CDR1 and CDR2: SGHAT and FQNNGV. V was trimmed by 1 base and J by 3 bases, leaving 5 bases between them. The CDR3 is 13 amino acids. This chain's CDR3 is CASSLVMTDTQYF. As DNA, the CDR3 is TGTGCCAGCAGCTTAGTTATGACAGATACGCAGTATTTT.

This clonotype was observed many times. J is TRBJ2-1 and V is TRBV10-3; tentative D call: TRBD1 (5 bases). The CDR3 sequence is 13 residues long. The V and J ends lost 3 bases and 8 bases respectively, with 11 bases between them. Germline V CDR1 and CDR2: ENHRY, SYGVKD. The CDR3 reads CAISDRQGHEQFF. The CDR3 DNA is TGTGCCATCAGTGACCGGCAGGGTCATGAGCAGTTCTTC.

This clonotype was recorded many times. CDR3 nucleotide sequence: TGCAGTGCTAGAGTGAGGCGATTTGGGAACGAGCAGTACTTC. It specifies CSARVRRFGNEQYF. The rearrangement uses TRBV20-1 and TRBJ2-7; D is undetermined. V was shortened by 1 base and J by 5 bases, with 15 bases between the two germline ends. The germline V gene encodes CDR1 DFQATT and CDR2 SNEGSKA (reference sequence). The CDR3 has 14 residues.

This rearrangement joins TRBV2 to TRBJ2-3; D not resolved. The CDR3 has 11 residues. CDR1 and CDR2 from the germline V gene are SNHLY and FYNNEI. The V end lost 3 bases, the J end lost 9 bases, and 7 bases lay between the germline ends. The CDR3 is CASSDPRTQYF. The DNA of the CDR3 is TGTGCCAGCAGTGACCCGAGAACGCAGTATTTT. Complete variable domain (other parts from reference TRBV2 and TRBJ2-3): EPEVTQTPSHQVTQMGQEVILRCVPISNHLYFYWYRQILGQKVEFLVSFYNNEISEKSEIFDDQFSVERPDGSNFTLKIRSTKLEDSAMYFCASSDPRTQYFGPGTRLTVL.

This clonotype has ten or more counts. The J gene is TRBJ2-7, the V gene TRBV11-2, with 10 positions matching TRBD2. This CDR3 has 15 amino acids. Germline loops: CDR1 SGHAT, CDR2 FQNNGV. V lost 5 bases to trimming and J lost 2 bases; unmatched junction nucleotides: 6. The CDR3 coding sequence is TGTGCCAGCAGCCCTTGGACTAGCGGCCCCTACGAGCAGTACTTC. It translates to CASSPWTSGPYEQYF. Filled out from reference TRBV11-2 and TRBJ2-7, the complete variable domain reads EAGVAQSPRYKIIEKRQSVAFWCNPISGHATLYWYQQILGQGPKLLIQFQNNGVVDDSQLPKDRFSAERLKGVDSTLKIQPAKLEDSAVYLCASSPWTSGPYEQYFGPGTRLTVT.

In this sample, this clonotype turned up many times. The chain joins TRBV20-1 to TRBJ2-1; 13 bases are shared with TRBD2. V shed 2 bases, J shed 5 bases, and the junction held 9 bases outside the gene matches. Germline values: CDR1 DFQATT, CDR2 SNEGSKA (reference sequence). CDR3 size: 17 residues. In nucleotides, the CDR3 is TGCAGTGCTAGAACTAGCGGGAGGGTGTTCAAGGACAATGAGCAGTTCTTC. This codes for CSARTSGRVFKDNEQFF.

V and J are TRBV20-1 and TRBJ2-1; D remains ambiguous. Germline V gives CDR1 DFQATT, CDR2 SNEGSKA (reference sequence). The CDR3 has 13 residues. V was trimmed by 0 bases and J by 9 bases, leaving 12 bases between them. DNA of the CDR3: TGCAGTGCTAGAGATGGAACCGTCGGTGAGCAGTTCTTC. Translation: CSARDGTVGEQFF.

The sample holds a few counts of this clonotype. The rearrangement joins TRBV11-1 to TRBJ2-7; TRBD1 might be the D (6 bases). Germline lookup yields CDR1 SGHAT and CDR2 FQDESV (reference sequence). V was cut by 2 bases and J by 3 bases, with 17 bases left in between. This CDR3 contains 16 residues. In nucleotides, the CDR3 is TGTGCCAGCAGCTTAACCGGGACAATTGTTTACTACGAGCAGTACTTC. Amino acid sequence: CASSLTGTIVYYEQYF.

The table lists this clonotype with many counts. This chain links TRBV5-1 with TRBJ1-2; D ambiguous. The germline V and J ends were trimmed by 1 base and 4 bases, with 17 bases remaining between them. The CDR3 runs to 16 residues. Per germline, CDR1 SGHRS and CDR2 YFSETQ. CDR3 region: CASSLRVMEQSYGYTF. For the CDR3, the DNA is TGCGCCAGCAGCTTGAGGGTGATGGAACAAAGCTATGGCTACACCTTC.

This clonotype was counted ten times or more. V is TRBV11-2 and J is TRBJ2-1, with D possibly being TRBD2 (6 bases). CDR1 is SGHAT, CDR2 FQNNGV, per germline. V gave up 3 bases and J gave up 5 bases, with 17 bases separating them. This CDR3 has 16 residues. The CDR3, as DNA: TGTGCCAGCAGCTTTGTCCGGTATGGGGGGAACAATGAGCAGTTCTTC. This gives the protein CASSFVRYGGNNEQFF.

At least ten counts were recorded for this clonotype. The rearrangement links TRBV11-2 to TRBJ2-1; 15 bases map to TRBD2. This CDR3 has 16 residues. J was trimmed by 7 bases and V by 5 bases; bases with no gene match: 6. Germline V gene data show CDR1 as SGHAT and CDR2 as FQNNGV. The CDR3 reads CASSGGTSGGMNEQFF. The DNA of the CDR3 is TGTGCCAGCAGCGGAGGGACTAGCGGGGGGATGAATGAGCAGTTCTTC. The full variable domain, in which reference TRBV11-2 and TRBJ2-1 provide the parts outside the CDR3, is EAGVAQSPRYKIIEKRQSVAFWCNPISGHATLYWYQQILGQGPKLLIQFQNNGVVDDSQLPKDRFSAERLKGVDSTLKIQPAKLEDSAVYLCASSGGTSGGMNEQFFGPGTRLTVL.

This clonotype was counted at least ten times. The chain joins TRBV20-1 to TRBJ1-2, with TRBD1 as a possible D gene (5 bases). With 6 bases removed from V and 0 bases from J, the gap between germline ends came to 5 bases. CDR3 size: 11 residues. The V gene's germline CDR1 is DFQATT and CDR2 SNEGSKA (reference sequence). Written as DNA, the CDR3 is TGCAGTGCGGACACTAACTATGGCTACACCTTC. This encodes CSADTNYGYTF.

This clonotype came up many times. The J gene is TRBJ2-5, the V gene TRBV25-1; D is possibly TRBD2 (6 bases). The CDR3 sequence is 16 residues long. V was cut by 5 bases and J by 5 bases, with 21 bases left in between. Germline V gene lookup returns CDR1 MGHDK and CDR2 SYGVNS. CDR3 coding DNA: TGTGCCAGCAGTCCCAAGATAGGTGGGAGGTCGGAGACCCAGTACTTC. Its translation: CASSPKIGGRSETQYF.

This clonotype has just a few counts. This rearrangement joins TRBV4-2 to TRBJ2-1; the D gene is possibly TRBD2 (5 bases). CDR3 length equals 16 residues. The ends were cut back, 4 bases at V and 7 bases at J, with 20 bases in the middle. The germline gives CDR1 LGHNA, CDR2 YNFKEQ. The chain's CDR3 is CASSPLLEAGGNEQFF. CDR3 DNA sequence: TGTGCCAGCAGCCCGCTGCTGGAGGCAGGCGGGAATGAGCAGTTCTTC.

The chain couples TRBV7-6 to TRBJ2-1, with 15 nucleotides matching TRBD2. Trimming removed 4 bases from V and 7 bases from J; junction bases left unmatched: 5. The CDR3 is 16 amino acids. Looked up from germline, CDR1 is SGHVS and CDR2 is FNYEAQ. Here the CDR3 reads CASSSGTSGRMNEQFF. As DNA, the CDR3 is TGTGCCAGCAGCTCGGGGACTAGCGGGAGGATGAATGAGCAGTTCTTC.